Listed here is a single TCR beta chain. Its cognate antigen is unknown. V shed 1 base and J shed 0 bases, with 3 bases lying between them. Germline V gives CDR1 SGHNT, CDR2 YYREEE (reference sequence). This CDR3 comprises 13 residues. Method: immunoSEQ multiplex PCR; TCRdb's copy keeps in-frame clones and lacks some. The sample consists of tens of thousands of clones, 65% to 75% of them appearing once. The data originate from a study of vaccination effects on CD4 cells after COVID-19. Sequencing was preceded by expansion of antigen-specific CD4+ T cells with viral peptide pools in the ViraFEST assay. Following a roughly eleven-day culture, CD4+ T cells were purified. The infection with SARS-CoV-2 (confirmed by PCR) occurred in this person between March and December 2020. The culture medium for two million PBMC per well included around 9.3 IU/ml IL-2 and about 9.1 ug/ml peptides.

The sequence came from a human donor who had a prior SARS-CoV-2 infection. Sequenced material: CD4+ T cells from PBMCs cultured with HIV peptides, taken before COVID-19 vaccination. Described subset: HIV-1 Nef peptide pool negative control/reference culture. The chain employs TRBV5-4 and TRBJ2-3; D remains ambiguous. The CDR3 DNA is TGTGCCAGCAGCTTGACTAGCACAGATACGCAGTATTTT. Translated, it gives CASSLTSTDTQYF.